This T cell receptor beta chain was identified during a study of OX40 agonist ivuxolimab in advanced cancers. This clone occurred once. Assay used: immunoSEQ multiplex PCR; TCRdb lists only in-frame clones, some missing. The repertoire includes some 20,000 clones, roughly 85% of them detected once, and about 49% sits in the top ten. The germline V gene has CDR1 MDHEN and CDR2 SYDVKM. This CDR3 has 15 amino acids. V dropped 1 base and J dropped 6 bases, with 13 bases sitting between them. Sequenced here: CD4+ or CD8+ T cells sorted from blood, sampled in a trial of the OX40 agonist ivuxolimab. This TCR came from an adult with an advanced solid tumor such as melanoma, head and neck, liver or kidney cancer. The rearrangement joins TRBV28 to TRBJ1-5, with D perhaps matching TRBD1 (5 bases). The CDR3 DNA follows: TGTGCCAGCAGTTTATTTCGGGGGTTGATTCAGCCCCAGCATTTT. It encodes CASSLFRGLIQPQHF.